The 11 T cell receptor beta chains in this list originate from one sample, sequenced in a study of CXCR3-negative and CXCR3-positive naive CD8 T cells. Study results and limitations: The TRB CDR3s that CXCR3-positive naive cells carried were more hydrophobic than those of CXCR3-negative naive cells.

These TCRs are of unknown antigen specificity. Via 5' RACE with UMI labels, TRB cDNA libraries were prepared. TCRdb reanalyzed the 5' RACE reads, giving one entry per CDR3 protein sequence and no DNA. The table for this sample gives roughly 99,000 distinct CDR3 sequences. Sequencing was carried out using naive CXCR3+ CD8+ T cells from blood. Indicated subset: CD45RO-CCR7+CD27+CD95- naive CD8+ T cells expressing CXCR3 (TNR3+). The source is a human donor in good health. Some clones in this sample may be carry-over from other donors' samples.

The chain links TRBV7-8 to TRBJ1-2. Germline V lookup: CDR1 SGHVS, CDR2 FQNEAQ. The CDR3 loop spans 17 amino acids. CDR3 residues: CASSLGPSGGRHYGYTF.

The rearrangement uses TRBV27 and TRBJ2-3; TCRdb reports TRBD2, a call that lacks DNA to check it against. Germline V gives CDR1 MNHEY, CDR2 SMNVEV (reference sequence). The CDR3 runs 15 residues. The CDR3 sequence: CASSLLAGVADTQYF.

V gene TRBV12-3 or TRBV12-4 combines with J gene TRBJ2-2; TCRdb gives TRBD2 as the D gene, but with no DNA this cannot be confirmed. The CDR3 loop spans 15 amino acids. This chain's CDR3 is CASSQRAGWAGELFF.

The chain carries TRBV21-1 and TRBJ2-5; TCRdb's D gene call, TRBD1, goes unchecked for lack of DNA. TRBV21-1 is deemed a pseudogene. The CDR3 covers 14 residues. CDR3 sequence reads: CASTLGRVQETQYF.

The chain's CDR3 is CVSSTGARSGANVLTF. The chain links TRBV19 to TRBJ2-6; no DNA is available, so the TRBD1 call from TCRdb remains unchecked. The CDR3 contains 16 residues. Per germline, CDR1 LNHDA and CDR2 SQIVND (reference sequence). Full variable domain (remainder filled in from reference TRBV19 and TRBJ2-6): DGGITQSPKYLFRKEGQNVTLSCEQNLNHDAMYWYRQDPGQGLRLIYYSQIVNDFQKGDIAEGYSVSREKKESFPLTVTSAQKNPTAFYLCVSSTGARSGANVLTFGAGSRLTVL.

The rearrangement joins TRBV9 to TRBJ2-7; TCRdb outputs TRBD1, but without DNA this stays unchecked. Per germline, CDR1 SGDLS and CDR2 YYNGEE. The CDR3 covers 15 residues. CDR3 sequence: CASSAETGRQDERYF.

The chain uses TRBV5-5 and TRBJ1-1; TCRdb's D call of TRBD1 is untestable without DNA. The CDR3 is made up of 16 amino acids. Germline V gene data show CDR1 as SGHKS and CDR2 as YYEKEE (reference sequence). The CDR3 protein is CASSLIPPGSFAEAFF.

The chain employs TRBV4-3 and TRBJ1-1; TCRdb's D call, TRBD1, is unchecked because there is no DNA. Germline values: CDR1 LGHNA, CDR2 YSLEER. The CDR3 runs to 18 residues. CDR3 amino acids: CASSQDRTGGLWNTEAFF.

The rearrangement uses TRBV5-1 and TRBJ2-5; TCRdb designates TRBD1, a call that cannot be tested without DNA. Germline values: CDR1 SGHRS, CDR2 YFSETQ. CDR3 size: 16 residues. CDR3 in amino acids: CASSFSGGETQETQYF.

The gene calls are TRBV29-1 and TRBJ1-2. Looked up from germline, CDR1 is SQVTM and CDR2 is ANQGSEA. The CDR3 is made up of 11 amino acids. The CDR3: CSVEDMGSYTF.

V and J are TRBV6-5 and TRBJ2-2; as DNA is missing, the TRBD1 call by TCRdb cannot be tested. The CDR3 is 14 residues long. CDR1 is MNHEY, CDR2 SVGAGI, per germline. This CDR3 reads CASSDGQTTGELFF.